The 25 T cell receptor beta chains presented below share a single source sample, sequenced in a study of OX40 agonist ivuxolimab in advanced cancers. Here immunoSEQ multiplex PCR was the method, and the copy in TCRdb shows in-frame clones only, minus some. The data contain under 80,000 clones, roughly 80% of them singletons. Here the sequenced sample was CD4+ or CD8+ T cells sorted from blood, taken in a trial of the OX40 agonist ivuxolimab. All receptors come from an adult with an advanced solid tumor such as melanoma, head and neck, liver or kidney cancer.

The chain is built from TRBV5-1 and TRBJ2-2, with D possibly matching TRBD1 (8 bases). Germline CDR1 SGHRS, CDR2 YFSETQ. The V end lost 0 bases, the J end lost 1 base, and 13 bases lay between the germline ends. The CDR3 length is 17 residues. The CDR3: CASSLGRGTGNTGELFF. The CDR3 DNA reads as TGCGCCAGCAGCTTGGGGCGGGGGACAGGGAACACCGGGGAGCTGTTTTTT.

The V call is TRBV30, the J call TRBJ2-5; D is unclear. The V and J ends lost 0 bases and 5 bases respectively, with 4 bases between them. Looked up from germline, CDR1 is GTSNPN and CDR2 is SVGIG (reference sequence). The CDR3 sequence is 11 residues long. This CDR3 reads CAWSVKETQYF. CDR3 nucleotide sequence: TGTGCCTGGAGTGTAAAGGAGACCCAGTACTTC.

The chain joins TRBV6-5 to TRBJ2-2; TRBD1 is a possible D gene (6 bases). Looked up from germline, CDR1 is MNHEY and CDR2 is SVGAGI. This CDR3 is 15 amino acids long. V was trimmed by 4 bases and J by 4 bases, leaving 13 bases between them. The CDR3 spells CASSSPYRVTGELFF. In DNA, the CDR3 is TGTGCCAGCAGTTCCCCCTACAGGGTCACCGGGGAGCTGTTTTTT.

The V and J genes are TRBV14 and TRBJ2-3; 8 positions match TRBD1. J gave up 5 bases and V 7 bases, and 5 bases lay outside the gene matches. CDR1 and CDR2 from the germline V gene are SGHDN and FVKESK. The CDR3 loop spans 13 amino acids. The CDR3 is CASNRQGLDTQYF. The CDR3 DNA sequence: TGTGCCAGCAACCGACAGGGGTTAGATACGCAGTATTTT. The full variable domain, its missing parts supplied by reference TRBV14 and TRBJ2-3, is EAGVTQFPSHSVIEKGQTVTLRCDPISGHDNLYWYRRVMGKEIKFLLHFVKESKQDESGMPNNRFLAERTGGTYSTLKVQPAELEDSGVYFCASNRQGLDTQYFGPGTRLTVL.

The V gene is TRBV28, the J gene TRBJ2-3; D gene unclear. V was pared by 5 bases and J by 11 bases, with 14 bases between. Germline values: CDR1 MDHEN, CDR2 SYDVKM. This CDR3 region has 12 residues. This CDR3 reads CASSLNSEWQYF. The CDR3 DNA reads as TGTGCCAGCAGTCTGAACTCGGAGTGGCAGTATTTT.

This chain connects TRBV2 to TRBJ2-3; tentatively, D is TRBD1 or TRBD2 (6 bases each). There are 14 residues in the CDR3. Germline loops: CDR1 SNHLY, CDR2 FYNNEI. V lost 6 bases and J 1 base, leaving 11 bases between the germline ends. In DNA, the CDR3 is TGTGCCAGCAGCGCGGGACATCGCACAGATACGCAGTATTTT. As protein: CASSAGHRTDTQYF. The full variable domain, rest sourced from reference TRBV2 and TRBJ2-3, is EPEVTQTPSHQVTQMGQEVILRCVPISNHLYFYWYRQILGQKVEFLVSFYNNEISEKSEIFDDQFSVERPDGSNFTLKIRSTKLEDSAMYFCASSAGHRTDTQYFGPGTRLTVL.

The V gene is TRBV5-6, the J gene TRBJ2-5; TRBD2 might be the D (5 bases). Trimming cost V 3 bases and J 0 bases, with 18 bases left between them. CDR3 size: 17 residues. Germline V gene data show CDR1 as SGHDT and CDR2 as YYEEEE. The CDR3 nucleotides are TGTGCCAGCAGCTCTTTTGCGGGCTTTAATTACCAAGAGACCCAGTACTTC. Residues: CASSSFAGFNYQETQYF.

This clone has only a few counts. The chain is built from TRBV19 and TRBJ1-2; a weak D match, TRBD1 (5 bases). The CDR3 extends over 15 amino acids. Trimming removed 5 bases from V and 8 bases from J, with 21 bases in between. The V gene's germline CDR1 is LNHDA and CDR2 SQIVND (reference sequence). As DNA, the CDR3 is TGTGCCAGTAGTGGTCCCCGGATGGGGACGGGGGGCTACACCTTC. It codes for CASSGPRMGTGGYTF.

The CDR3 region has the DNA TGTGCCAGCAGCAACCGGGACAGGGGGCAAGCAGATACGCAGTATTTT. It specifies CASSNRDRGQADTQYF. V usage is TRBV5-5 and J usage is TRBJ2-3; 12 nucleotides align to TRBD1. This CDR3 has 16 residues. After removal of 4 bases from V and 4 bases from J, the junction contained 7 bases not matched to a gene. Germline-derived CDR1 and CDR2 are SGHKS and YYEKEE (reference sequence).

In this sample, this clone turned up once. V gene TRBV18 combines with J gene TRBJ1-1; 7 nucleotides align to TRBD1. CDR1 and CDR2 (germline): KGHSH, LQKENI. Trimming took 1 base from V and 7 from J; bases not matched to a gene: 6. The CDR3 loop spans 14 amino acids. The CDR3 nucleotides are TGTGCCAGCTCACCACTCCAGGGGGTTGGTGAAGCTTTCTTT. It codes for CASSPLQGVGEAFF.

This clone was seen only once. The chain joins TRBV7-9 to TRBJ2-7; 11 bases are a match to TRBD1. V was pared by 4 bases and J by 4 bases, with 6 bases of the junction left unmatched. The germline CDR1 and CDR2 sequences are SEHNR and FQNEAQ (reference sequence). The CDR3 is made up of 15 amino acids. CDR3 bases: TGTGCCAGCAGCTCGGGACAGGGGGTTTCATACGAGCAGTACTTC. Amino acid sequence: CASSSGQGVSYEQYF. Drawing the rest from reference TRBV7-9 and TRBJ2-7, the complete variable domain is DTGVSQNPRHKITKRGQNVTFRCDPISEHNRLYWYRQTLGQGPEFLTYFQNEAQLEKSRLLSDRFSAERPKGSFSTLEIQRTEQGDSAMYLCASSSGQGVSYEQYFGPGTRLTVT.

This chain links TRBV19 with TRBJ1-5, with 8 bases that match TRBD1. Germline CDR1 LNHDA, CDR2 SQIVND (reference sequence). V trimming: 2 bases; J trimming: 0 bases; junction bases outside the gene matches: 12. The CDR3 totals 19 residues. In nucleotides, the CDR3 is TGTGCCAGTAGTATACCCCGACAGGGGCCGGGTTATAGCAATCAGCCCCAGCATTTT. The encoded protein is CASSIPRQGPGYSNQPQHF.

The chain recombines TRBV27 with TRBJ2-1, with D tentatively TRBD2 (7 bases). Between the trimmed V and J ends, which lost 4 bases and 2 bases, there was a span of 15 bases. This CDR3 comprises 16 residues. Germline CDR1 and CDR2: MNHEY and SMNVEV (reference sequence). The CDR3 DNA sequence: TGTGCCAGCAGTTCCGCGGGGGCGGAGGCCTACAATGAGCAGTTCTTC. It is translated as CASSSAGAEAYNEQFF.

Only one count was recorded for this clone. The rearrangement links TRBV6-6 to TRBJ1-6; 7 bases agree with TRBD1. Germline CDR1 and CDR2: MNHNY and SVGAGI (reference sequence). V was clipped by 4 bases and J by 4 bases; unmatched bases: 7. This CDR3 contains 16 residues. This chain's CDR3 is CASSSYPGQYNSPLHF. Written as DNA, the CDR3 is TGTGCCAGCAGTTCATACCCGGGACAGTATAATTCACCCCTCCACTTT.

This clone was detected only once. The CDR3 DNA reads TGTGCCAGCAGCTTGGGGTTCGGCAGCTCTGGAAACACCATATATTTT. The encoded protein is CASSLGFGSSGNTIYF. The chain joins TRBV5-4 to TRBJ1-3; D is undetermined. The CDR3 covers 16 residues. The germline V and J ends were trimmed by 0 bases and 0 bases, with 10 bases remaining between them. The germline V gene has CDR1 SGHNT and CDR2 YYREEE (reference sequence).

CDR3 nucleotide sequence: TGTGCCAGCAGCCTGAGGGATAATGAAAAACTGTTTTTT. Encoded protein: CASSLRDNEKLFF. This chain uses TRBV7-2 with TRBJ1-4, with D unclear. The CDR3 is made up of 13 amino acids. Trimming stripped 5 bases from V and 4 bases from J, with 8 bases between. Germline assignment: CDR1 SGHTA and CDR2 FQGNSA.

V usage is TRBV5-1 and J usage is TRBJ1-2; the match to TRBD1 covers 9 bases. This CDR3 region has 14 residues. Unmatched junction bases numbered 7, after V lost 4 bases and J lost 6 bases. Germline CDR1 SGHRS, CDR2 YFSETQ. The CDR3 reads CASSARTGEDGYTF. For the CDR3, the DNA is TGCGCCAGCAGCGCACGGACAGGGGAGGATGGCTACACCTTC.

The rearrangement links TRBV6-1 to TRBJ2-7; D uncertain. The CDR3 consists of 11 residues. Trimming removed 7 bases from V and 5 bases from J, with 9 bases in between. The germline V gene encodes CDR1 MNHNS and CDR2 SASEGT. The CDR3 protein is CASMRQNEQYF. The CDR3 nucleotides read TGTGCCAGCATGCGACAAAACGAGCAGTACTTC.

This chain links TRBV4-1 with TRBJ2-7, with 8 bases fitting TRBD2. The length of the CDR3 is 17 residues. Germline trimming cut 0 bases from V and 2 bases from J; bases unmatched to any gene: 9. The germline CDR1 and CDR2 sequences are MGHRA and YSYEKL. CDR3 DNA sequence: TGCGCCAGCAGCCAAGATTGGCCAGCGGGGGACCCCTACGAGCAGTACTTC. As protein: CASSQDWPAGDPYEQYF.

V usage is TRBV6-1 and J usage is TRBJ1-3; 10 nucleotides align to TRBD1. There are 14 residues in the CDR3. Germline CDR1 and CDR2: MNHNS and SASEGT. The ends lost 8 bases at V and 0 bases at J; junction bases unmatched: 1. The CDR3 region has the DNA TGTGCCAGCCGACAGGGGGCCTCTGGAAACACCATATATTTT. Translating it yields CASRQGASGNTIYF.

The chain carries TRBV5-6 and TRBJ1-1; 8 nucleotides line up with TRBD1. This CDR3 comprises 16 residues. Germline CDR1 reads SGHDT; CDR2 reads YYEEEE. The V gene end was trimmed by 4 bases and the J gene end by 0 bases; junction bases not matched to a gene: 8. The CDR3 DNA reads TGTGCCAGCAGCCTAACAGGGGGAGTAATGAACACTGAAGCTTTCTTT. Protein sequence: CASSLTGGVMNTEAFF. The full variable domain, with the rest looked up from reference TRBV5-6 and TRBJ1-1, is DAGVTQSPTHLIKTRGQQVTLRCSPKSGHDTVSWYQQALGQGPQFIFQYYEEEERQRGNFPDRFSGHQFPNYSSELNVNALLLGDSALYLCASSLTGGVMNTEAFFGQGTRLTVV.

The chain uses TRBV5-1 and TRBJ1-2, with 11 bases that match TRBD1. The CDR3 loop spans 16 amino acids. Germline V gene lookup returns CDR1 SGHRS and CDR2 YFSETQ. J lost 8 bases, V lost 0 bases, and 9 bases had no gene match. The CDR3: CASSLGTGGEVGGYTF. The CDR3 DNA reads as TGCGCCAGCAGCTTGGGGACAGGGGGCGAAGTAGGCGGCTACACCTTC. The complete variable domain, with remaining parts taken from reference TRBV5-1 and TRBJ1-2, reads KAGVTQTPRYLIKTRGQQVTLSCSPISGHRSVSWYQQTPGQGLQFLFEYFSETQRNKGNFPGRFSGRQFSNSRSEMNVSTLELGDSALYLCASSLGTGGEVGGYTFGSGTRLTVV.

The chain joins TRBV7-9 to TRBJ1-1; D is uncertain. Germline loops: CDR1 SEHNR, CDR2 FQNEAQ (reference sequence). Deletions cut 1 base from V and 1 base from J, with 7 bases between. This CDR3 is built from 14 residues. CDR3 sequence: CASSLVGKNTEAFF. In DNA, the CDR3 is TGTGCCAGCAGCTTAGTCGGCAAGAACACTGAAGCTTTCTTT.

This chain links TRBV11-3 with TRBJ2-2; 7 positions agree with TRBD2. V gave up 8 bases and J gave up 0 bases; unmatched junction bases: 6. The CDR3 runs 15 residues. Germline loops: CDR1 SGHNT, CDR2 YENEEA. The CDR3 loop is CASEERGPNTGELFF. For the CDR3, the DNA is TGTGCCAGCGAGGAGCGGGGCCCGAACACCGGGGAGCTGTTTTTT. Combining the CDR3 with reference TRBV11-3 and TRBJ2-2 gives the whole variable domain EAGVVQSPRYKIIEKKQPVAFWCNPISGHNTLYWYLQNLGQGPELLIRYENEEAVDDSQLPKDRFSAERLKGVDSTLKIQPAELGDSAVYLCASEERGPNTGELFFGEGSRLTVL.

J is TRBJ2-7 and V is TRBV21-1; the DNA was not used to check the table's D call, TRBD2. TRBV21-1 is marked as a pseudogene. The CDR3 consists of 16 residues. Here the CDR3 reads CASSKALGRAGDEQYF. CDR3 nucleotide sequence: TGTGCCAGCAGCAAAGCGCTTGGGCGGGCTGGGGACGAGCAGTACTTC.